The 11 T cell receptor beta chains presented below share a single source sample, sequenced in a study of beta chain features in type 1 diabetes. Study-wide results and limits: TCRB CDR3 length was moderately but significantly reduced in all four CD4+ subsets of Type 1 diabetes patients.

Reverse transcribing all isolated RNA meant expressed TCRB transcripts were sequenced. Produced via immunoSEQ multiplex PCR; TCRdb's table is partial and in-frame only. Of 250,000 to 300,000 clones listed, 14% were seen once; the top ten hold over 0.015%. Their target antigens are unknown. Material: naive CD4+ T cells from blood. These receptor sequences come from a man aged 25 to 40 with type 1 diabetes.

The rearrangement joins TRBV11-3 to TRBJ2-4; 7 bases are shared with TRBD1. The CDR3 loop spans 14 amino acids. The V gene's germline CDR1 is SGHNT and CDR2 YENEEA. The J segment lost 9 bases and the V segment lost 0 bases, leaving 5 bases of the junction unmatched. CDR3 residues: CASSLDGQAGIQYF. CDR3 in DNA: TGTGCCAGCAGCTTAGATGGACAGGCTGGCATTCAGTACTTC.

The chain uses TRBV11-2 and TRBJ2-1; D possibly corresponds to TRBD2 (5 bases). Germline loops: CDR1 SGHAT, CDR2 FQNNGV. The CDR3 has 13 residues. Trimming removed 5 bases from V and 3 bases from J, with 8 bases in between. The CDR3 reads CASSGSGYNEQFF. The CDR3 bases are TGTGCCAGCAGCGGGAGCGGCTACAATGAGCAGTTCTTC.

The chain combines TRBV7-9 with TRBJ2-2; no reliable D call. Germline V gene sequence: CDR1 SEHNR, CDR2 FQNEAQ (reference sequence). Trimming took 3 bases from V and 1 from J, leaving 9 bases between them. This CDR3 has 15 amino acids. CDR3 DNA sequence: TGTGCCAGCAGCTTCGGCGGCGGGAACACCGGGGAGCTGTTTTTT. This gives the protein CASSFGGGNTGELFF.

This clone was observed a few times. This chain joins TRBV9 and TRBJ2-3, with D unresolved. The CDR3 spans 15 residues. Between the trimmed V and J ends, which lost 2 bases and 4 bases, there was a span of 14 bases. Germline lookup yields CDR1 SGDLS and CDR2 YYNGEE. In nucleotides, the CDR3 is TGTGCCAGCAGCGTGTCCCCGGTGGGCCCAGATACGCAGTATTTT. Residues: CASSVSPVGPDTQYF.

The genes are TRBV19 and TRBJ2-1, with D tentatively TRBD1 (6 bases). The CDR3 length is 16 residues. Germline V gene lookup returns CDR1 LNHDA and CDR2 SQIVND (reference sequence). The V end was cut by 5 bases, the J end by 4 bases, with 18 bases between. CDR3 loop: CASSPVETGPYNEQFF. The CDR3 region has the DNA TGTGCCAGTAGTCCCGTAGAGACAGGACCGTACAATGAGCAGTTCTTC.

This clone was seen a few times. The gene calls are TRBV29-1 and TRBJ1-2; tentatively, D is TRBD1 (6 bases). V lost 7 bases to trimming and J lost 3 bases, with 27 bases between them. The CDR3 length is 17 residues. Per the germline V gene, CDR1 is SQVTM and CDR2 is ANQGSEA. The CDR3 bases are TGCAGCGCCCGCTCGGGGGGGGCAGTTGGTTCGCACTATGGCTACACCTTC. The encoded protein is CSARSGGAVGSHYGYTF.

This clone has at least ten counts. The chain links TRBV29-1 to TRBJ2-3; D is possibly TRBD1 (5 bases). Trimming took 1 base from V and 2 from J, leaving 10 bases between them. CDR1 is SQVTM and CDR2 is ANQGSEA in the germline V gene. This CDR3 contains 14 residues. The CDR3 DNA sequence: TGCAGCGTTGAAGGTCGCAGGGCCACAGATACGCAGTATTTT. Translated: CSVEGRRATDTQYF.

With regard to this clone: Additional DNA sequences in this sample encode the identical CDR3. The chain carries TRBV28 and TRBJ2-7; D ambiguous. Trimming took off 1 base at V and 3 bases at J, with 4 bases between the two ends. The CDR3 runs 12 residues. Germline CDR1 and CDR2: MDHEN and SYDVKM. The CDR3 sequence is CASSLSGYEQYF. DNA for the CDR3: TGTGCCAGCAGTTTATCCGGCTACGAGCAGTACTTC.

This sequence joins TRBV7-2 and TRBJ2-3; D gene ambiguous. The V gene's germline CDR1 is SGHTA and CDR2 FQGNSA. The CDR3 consists of 14 residues. V was pared by 5 bases and J by 1 base, with 10 bases between. The CDR3: CASSPVVGTDTQYF. CDR3 coding DNA: TGTGCCAGCAGCCCGGTAGTAGGCACAGATACGCAGTATTTT.

The V gene is TRBV28, the J gene TRBJ1-1; TRBD1 matches 11 bases. CDR3 length equals 14 residues. Germline loops: CDR1 MDHEN, CDR2 SYDVKM. V lost 5 bases and J lost 11; bases outside the gene matches: 10. The CDR3, as DNA: TGTGCCAGCAGTGAGAATCGGGACAGGGGGATTGCTTTCTTT. This sequence encodes CASSENRDRGIAFF.

This clone was observed a handful of times. The V call is TRBV9, the J call TRBJ2-1; 8 nucleotides align to TRBD1. V shed 4 bases, J shed 2 bases, and the junction held 2 bases outside the gene matches. This CDR3 spans 14 amino acids. In germline, CDR1 is SGDLS, CDR2 YYNGEE. The CDR3 sequence is CASSSTGAYNEQFF. The CDR3 DNA is TGTGCCAGCAGCTCGACAGGGGCCTACAATGAGCAGTTCTTC.